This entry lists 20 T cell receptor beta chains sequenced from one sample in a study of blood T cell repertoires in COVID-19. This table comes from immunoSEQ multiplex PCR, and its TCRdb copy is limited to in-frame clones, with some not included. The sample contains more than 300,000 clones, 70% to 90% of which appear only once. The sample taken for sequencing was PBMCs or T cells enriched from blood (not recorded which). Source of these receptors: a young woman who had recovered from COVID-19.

CDR3 sequence (DNA): TGCGCCAGCGGCAGGACAGGGGGCCTGAACACTGAAGCTTTCTTT. It codes for CASGRTGGLNTEAFF. The chain joins TRBV5-1 to TRBJ1-1, with 11 bases that match TRBD1. The CDR3 has 15 residues. CDR1 and CDR2 (germline): SGHRS, YFSETQ. V lost 7 bases to trimming and J lost 0 bases; unmatched junction nucleotides: 5.

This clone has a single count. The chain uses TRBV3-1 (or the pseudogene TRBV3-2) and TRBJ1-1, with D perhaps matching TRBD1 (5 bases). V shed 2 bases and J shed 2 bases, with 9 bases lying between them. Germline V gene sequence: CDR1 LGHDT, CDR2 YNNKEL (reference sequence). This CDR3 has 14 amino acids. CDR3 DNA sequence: TGTGCCAGCAGCCAACAGGGTTCTAACACTGAAGCTTTCTTT. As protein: CASSQQGSNTEAFF.

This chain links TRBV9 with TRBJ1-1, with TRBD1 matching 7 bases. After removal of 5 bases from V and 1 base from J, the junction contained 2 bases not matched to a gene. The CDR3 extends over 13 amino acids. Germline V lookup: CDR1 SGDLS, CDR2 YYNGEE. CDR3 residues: CASSRDRNTEAFF. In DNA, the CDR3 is TGTGCCAGCAGTCGGGACAGGAACACTGAAGCTTTCTTT.

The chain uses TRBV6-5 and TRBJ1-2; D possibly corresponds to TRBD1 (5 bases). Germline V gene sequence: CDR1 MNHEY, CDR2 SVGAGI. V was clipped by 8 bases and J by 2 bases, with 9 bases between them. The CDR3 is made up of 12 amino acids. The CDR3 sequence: CASGGVNYGYTF. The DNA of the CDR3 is TGTGCCAGCGGGGGGGTAAACTATGGCTACACCTTC.

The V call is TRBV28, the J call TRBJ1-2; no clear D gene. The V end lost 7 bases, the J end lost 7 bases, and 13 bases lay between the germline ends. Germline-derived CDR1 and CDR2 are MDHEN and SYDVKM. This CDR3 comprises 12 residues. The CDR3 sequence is CASKNSGGGYTF. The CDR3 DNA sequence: TGTGCCAGCAAGAACAGCGGCGGTGGCTACACCTTC.

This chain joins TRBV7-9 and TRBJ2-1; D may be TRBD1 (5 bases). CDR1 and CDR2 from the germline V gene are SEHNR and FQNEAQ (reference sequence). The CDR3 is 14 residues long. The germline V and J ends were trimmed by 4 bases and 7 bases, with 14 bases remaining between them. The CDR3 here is CASSSLLQGNEQFF. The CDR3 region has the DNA TGTGCCAGCAGCTCGCTCCTCCAGGGAAATGAGCAGTTCTTC.

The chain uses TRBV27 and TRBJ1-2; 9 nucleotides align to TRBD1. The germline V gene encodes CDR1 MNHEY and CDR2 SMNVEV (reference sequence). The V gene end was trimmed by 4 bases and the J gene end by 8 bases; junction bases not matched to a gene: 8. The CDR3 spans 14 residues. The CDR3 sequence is CASSSFRDRVGYTF. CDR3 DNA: TGTGCCAGCAGTTCCTTCCGGGACAGGGTAGGCTACACCTTC.

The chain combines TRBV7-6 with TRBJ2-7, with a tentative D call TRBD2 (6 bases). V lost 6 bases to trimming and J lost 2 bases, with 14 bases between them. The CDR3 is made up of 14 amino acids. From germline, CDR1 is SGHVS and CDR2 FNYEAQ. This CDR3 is CASSASGSAYEQYF. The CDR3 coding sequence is TGTGCCAGCAGTGCGAGCGGGTCAGCCTACGAGCAGTACTTC.

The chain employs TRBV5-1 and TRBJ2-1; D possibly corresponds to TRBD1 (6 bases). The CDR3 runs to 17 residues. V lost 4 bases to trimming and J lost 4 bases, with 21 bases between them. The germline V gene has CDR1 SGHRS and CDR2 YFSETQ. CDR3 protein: CASSPAPGKGTYNEQFF. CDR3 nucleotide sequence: TGCGCCAGCAGCCCGGCCCCAGGGAAGGGGACATACAATGAGCAGTTCTTC.

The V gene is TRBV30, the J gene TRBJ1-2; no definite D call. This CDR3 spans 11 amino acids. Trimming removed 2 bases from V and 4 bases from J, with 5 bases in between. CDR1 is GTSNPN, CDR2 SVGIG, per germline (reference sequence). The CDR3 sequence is CAWSHSYGYTF. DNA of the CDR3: TGTGCCTGGAGTCATAGCTATGGCTACACCTTC.

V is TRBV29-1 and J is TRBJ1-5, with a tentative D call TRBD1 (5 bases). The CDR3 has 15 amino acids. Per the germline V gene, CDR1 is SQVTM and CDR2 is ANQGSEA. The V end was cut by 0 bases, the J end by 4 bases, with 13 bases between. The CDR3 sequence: CSVEEGGIGNQPQHF. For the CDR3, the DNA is TGCAGCGTTGAAGAGGGGGGAATTGGAAATCAGCCCCAGCATTTT.

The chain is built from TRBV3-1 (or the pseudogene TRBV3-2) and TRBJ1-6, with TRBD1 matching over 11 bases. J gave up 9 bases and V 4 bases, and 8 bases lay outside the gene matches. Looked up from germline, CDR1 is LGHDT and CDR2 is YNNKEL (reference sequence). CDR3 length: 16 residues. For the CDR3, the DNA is TGTGCCAGCAGCCCGTCGGACAGGGGGCGCGTTTCACCCCTCCACTTT. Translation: CASSPSDRGRVSPLHF.

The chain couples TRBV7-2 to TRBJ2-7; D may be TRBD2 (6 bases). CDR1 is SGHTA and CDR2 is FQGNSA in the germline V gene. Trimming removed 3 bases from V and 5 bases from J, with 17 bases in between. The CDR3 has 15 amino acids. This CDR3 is CASSLTAGKFNEQYF. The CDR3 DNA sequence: TGTGCCAGCAGCTTGACGGCGGGGAAATTTAACGAGCAGTACTTC.

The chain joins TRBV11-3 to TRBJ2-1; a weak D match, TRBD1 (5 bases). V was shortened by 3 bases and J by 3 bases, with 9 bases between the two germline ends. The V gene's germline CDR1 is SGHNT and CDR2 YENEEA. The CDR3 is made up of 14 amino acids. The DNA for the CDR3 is TGTGCCAGCAGCTTCGACAGAAACTACAATGAGCAGTTCTTC. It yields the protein CASSFDRNYNEQFF.

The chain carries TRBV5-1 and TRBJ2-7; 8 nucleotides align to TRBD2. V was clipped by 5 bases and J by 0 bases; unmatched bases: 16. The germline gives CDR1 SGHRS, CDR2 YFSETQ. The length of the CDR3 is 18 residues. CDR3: CASRPGLAALQSSYEQYF. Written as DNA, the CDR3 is TGCGCCAGCAGACCTGGACTAGCTGCTCTGCAGAGCTCCTACGAGCAGTACTTC.

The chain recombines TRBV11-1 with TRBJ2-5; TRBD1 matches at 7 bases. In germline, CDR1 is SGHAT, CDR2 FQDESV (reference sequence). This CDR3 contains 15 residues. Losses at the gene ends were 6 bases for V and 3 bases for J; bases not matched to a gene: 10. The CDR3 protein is CASRVTTGSKETQYF. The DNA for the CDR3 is TGTGCCAGCAGGGTCACGACAGGGAGTAAAGAGACCCAGTACTTC.

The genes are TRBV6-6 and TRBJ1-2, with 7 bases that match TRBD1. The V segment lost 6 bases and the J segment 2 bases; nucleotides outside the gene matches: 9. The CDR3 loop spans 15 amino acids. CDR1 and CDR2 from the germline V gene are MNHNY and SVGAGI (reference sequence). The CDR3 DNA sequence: TGTGCCAGCAGACCGACAGGGAGCGGAAACTATGGCTACACCTTC. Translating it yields CASRPTGSGNYGYTF.

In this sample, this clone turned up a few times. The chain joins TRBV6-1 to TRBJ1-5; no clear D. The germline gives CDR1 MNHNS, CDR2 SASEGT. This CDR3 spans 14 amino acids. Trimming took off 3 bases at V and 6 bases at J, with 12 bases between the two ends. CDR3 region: CASSESGASQPQHF. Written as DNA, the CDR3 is TGTGCCAGCAGTGAGTCGGGTGCCAGTCAGCCCCAGCATTTT.

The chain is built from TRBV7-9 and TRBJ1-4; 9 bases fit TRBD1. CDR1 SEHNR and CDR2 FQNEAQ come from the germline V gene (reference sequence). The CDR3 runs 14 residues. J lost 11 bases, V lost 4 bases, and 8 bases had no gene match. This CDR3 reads CASSSSRDREKLFF. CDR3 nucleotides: TGTGCCAGCAGCTCGTCCCGGGACAGGGAGAAACTGTTTTTT.

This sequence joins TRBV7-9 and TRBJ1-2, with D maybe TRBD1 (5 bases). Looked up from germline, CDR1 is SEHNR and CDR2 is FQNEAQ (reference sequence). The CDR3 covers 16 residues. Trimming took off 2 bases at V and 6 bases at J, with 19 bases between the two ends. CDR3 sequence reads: CASSLSISLQDDGYTF. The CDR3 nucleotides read TGTGCCAGCAGCTTATCGATATCACTACAGGACGATGGCTACACCTTC.